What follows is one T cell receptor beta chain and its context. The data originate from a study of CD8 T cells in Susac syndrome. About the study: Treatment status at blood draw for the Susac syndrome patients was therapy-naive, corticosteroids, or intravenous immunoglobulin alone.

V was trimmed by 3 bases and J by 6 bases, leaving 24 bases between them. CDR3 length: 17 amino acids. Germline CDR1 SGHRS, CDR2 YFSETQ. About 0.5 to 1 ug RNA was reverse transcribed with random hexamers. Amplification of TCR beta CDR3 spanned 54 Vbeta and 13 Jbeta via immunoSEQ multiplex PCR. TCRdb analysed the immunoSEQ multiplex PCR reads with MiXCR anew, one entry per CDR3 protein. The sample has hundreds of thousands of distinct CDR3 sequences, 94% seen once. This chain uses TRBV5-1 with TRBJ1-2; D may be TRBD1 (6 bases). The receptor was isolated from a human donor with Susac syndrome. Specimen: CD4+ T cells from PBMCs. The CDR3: CASSSLATGARGNGYTF. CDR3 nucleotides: TGCGCCAGCAGCTCCCTCGCGACAGGAGCGCGGGGGAATGGCTACACCTTC.